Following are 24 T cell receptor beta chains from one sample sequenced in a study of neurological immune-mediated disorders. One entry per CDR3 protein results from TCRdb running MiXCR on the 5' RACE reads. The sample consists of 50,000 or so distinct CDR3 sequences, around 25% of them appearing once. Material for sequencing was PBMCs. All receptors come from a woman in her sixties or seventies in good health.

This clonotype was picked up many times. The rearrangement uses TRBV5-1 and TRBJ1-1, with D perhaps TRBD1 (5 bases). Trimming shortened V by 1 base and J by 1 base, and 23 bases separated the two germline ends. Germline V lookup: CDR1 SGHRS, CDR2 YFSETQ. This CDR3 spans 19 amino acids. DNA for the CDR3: TGCGCCAGCAGCTTGTCCCCTGGGGCCCCTAAGGGGAGGAACACTGAAGCTTTCTTT. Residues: CASSLSPGAPKGRNTEAFF.

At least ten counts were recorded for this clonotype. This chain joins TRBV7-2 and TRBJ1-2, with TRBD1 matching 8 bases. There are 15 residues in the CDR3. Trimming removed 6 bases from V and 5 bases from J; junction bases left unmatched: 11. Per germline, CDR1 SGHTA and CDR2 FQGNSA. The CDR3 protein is CASSSPGGLGYGYTF. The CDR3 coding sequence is TGTGCCAGCAGTTCCCCAGGGGGCTTAGGGTATGGCTACACCTTC.

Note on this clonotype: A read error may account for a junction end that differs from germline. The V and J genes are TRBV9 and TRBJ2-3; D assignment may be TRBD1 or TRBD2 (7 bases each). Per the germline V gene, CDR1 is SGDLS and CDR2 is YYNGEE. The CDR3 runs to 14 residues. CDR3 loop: CATTSGDSTDTQYF. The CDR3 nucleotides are TGTGCCACCACGAGCGGGGACAGCACAGATACACAGTATTTT.

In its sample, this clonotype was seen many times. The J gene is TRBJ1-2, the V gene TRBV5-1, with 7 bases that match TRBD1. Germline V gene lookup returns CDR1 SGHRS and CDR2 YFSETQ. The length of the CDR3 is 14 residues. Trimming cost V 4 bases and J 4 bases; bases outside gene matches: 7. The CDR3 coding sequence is TGCGCCAGCAGCCCGCGGGACAGTACCTATGGCTACACCTTC. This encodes CASSPRDSTYGYTF.

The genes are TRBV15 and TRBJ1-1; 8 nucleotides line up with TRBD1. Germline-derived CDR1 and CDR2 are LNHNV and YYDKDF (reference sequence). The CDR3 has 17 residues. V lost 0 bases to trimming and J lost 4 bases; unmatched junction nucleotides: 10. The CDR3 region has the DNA TGTGCCACCAGCAGAGATGTTGACAGGGGTGGTAGCACTGAAGCTTTCTTT. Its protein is CATSRDVDRGGSTEAFF. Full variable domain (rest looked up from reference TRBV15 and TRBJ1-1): DAMVIQNPRYQVTQFGKPVTLSCSQTLNHNVMYWYQQKSSQAPKLLFHYYDKDFNNEADTPDNFQSRRPNTSFCFLDIRSPGLGDTAMYLCATSRDVDRGGSTEAFFGQGTRLTVV.

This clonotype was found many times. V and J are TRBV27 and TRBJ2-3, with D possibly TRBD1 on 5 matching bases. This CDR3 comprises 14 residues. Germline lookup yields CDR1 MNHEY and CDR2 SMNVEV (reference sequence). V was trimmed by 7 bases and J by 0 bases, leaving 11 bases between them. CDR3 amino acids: CASTLGHSTDTQYF. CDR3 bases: TGTGCCAGCACCTTGGGGCATAGCACAGATACGCAGTATTTT.

The CDR3 coding sequence is TGTGCCAGCAGCCAACCGGTGGGGACCGGGGAGCTGTTTTTT. Residues: CASSQPVGTGELFF. The chain combines TRBV11-2 with TRBJ2-2, with unresolved D. Trimming took 5 bases from V and 5 from J, leaving 12 bases between them. The CDR3 has 14 residues. CDR1 and CDR2 (germline): SGHAT, FQNNGV.

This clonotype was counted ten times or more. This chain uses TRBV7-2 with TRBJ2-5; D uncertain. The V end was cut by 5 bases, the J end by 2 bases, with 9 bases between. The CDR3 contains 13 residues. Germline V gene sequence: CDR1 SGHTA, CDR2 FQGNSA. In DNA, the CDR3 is TGTGCCAGCAGCCTATCCCGGCAAGAGACCCAGTACTTC. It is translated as CASSLSRQETQYF.

The CDR3 is CASSPPGQGVSVNTEAFF. The CDR3 nucleotides read TGTGCCAGCTCACCTCCCGGACAGGGTGTATCGGTGAACACTGAAGCTTTCTTT. The chain combines TRBV18 with TRBJ1-1, with 8 nucleotides matching TRBD1. Unmatched junction bases numbered 12, after V lost 3 bases and J lost 0 bases. Germline V gene data show CDR1 as KGHSH and CDR2 as LQKENI. The CDR3 length is 18 residues.

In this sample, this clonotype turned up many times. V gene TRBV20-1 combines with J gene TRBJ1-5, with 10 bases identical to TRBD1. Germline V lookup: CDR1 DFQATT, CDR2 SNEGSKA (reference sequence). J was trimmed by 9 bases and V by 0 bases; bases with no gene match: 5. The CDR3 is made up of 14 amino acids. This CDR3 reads CSARDRQGARPQHF. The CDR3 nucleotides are TGCAGTGCTAGAGATCGACAGGGGGCTCGGCCCCAGCATTTT.

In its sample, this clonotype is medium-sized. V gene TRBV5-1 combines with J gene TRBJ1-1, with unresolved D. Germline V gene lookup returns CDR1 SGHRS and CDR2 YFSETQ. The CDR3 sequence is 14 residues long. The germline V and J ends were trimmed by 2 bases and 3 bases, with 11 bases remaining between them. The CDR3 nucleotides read TGCGCCAGCAGCTTAGAGTGGGTTCACACTGAAGCTTTCTTT. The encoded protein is CASSLEWVHTEAFF.

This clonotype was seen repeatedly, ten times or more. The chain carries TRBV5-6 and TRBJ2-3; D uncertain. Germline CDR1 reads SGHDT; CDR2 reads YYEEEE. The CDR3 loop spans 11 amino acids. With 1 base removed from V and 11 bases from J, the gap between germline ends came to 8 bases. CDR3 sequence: CASSLNDVQYF. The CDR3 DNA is TGTGCCAGCAGCTTGAACGATGTGCAGTATTTT. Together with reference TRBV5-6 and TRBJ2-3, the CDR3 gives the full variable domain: DAGVTQSPTHLIKTRGQQVTLRCSPKSGHDTVSWYQQALGQGPQFIFQYYEEEERQRGNFPDRFSGHQFPNYSSELNVNALLLGDSALYLCASSLNDVQYFGPGTRLTVL.

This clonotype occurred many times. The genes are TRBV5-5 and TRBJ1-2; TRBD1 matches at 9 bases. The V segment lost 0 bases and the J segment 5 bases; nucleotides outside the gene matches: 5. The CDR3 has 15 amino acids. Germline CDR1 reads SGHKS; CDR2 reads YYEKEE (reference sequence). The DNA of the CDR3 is TGTGCCAGCAGCTTGGGGACAGGGGCGACTTATGGCTACACCTTC. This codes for CASSLGTGATYGYTF.

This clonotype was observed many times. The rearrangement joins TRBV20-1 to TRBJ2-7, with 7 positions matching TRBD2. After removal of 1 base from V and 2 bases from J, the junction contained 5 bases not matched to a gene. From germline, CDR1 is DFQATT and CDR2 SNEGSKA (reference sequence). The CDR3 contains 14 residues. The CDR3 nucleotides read TGCAGTGCTAGAGGGCTAGCGGAACCCTACGAGCAGTACTTC. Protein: CSARGLAEPYEQYF.

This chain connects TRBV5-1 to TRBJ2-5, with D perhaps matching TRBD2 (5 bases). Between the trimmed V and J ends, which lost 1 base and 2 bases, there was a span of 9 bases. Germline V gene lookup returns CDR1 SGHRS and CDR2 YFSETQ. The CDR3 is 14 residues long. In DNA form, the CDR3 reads TGCGCCAGCAGCTTGCTTAGCGAACAAGAGACCCAGTACTTC. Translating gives CASSLLSEQETQYF.

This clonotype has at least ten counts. DNA of the CDR3: TGCGCCAGCAGCTTGGTTACAGGGGTAGGAACTGAAGCTTTCTTT. This sequence encodes CASSLVTGVGTEAFF. This chain uses TRBV5-1 with TRBJ1-1, with 7 bases lining up with TRBD1. The CDR3 has 15 residues. Germline CDR1 SGHRS, CDR2 YFSETQ. The V segment lost 0 bases and the J segment 5 bases; nucleotides outside the gene matches: 7.

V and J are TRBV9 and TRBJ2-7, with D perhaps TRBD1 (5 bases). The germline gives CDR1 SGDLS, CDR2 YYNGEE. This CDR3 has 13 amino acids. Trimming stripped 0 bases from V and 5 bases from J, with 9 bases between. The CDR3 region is CASSVELGDEQYF. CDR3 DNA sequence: TGTGCCAGCAGCGTAGAATTAGGGGACGAGCAGTACTTC.

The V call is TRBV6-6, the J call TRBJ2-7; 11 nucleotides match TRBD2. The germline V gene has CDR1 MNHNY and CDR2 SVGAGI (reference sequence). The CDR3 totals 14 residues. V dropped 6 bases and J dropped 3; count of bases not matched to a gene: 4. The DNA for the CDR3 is TGTGCCAGCAGAGGGACTAGCGGAAGCTACGAGCAGTACTTC. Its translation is CASRGTSGSYEQYF.

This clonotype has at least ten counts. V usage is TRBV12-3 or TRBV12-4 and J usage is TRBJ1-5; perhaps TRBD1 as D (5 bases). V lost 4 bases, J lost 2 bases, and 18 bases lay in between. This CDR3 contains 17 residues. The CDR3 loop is CASSSIQGARGNQPQHF. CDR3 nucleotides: TGTGCCAGCAGTTCCATTCAAGGGGCTCGGGGCAATCAGCCCCAGCATTTT.

The CDR3 sequence is CASSYSTGDTQYF. The CDR3 DNA is TGTGCCAGCAGTTACTCGACAGGAGATACGCAGTATTTT. The chain uses TRBV6-6 and TRBJ2-3; D perhaps matches TRBD1 (6 bases). There are 13 residues in the CDR3. Deletions cut 0 bases from V and 5 bases from J, with 6 bases between. Germline CDR1 and CDR2: MNHNY and SVGAGI (reference sequence).

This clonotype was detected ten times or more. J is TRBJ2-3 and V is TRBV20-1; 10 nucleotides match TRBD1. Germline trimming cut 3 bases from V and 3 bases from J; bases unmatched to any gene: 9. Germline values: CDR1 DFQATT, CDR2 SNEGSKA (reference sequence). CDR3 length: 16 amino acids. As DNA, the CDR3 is TGCAGTGCTAGCCGTAAGACAGGGGGCACGACAGATACGCAGTATTTT. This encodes CSASRKTGGTTDTQYF.

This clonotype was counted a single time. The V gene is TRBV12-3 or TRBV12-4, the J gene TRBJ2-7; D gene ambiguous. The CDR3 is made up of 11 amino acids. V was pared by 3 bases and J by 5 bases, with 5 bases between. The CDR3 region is CASSFGDEQYF. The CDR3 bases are TGTGCCAGCAGTTTTGGGGACGAGCAGTACTTC.

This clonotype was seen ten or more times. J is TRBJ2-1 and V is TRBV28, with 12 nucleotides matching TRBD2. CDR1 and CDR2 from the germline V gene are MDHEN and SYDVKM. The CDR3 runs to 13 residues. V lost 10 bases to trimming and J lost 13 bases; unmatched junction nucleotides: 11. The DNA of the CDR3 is TGTGCCACGACACCATCGACTAGCGGGAGACAGTTCTTC. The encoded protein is CATTPSTSGRQFF.

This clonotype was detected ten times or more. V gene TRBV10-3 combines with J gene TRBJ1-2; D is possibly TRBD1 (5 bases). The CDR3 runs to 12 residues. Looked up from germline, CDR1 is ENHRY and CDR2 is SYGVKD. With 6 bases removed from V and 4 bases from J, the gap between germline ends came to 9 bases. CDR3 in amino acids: CAISRVGYGYTF. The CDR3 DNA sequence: TGTGCCATCAGCAGGGTTGGCTATGGCTACACCTTC.